This T cell receptor (beta chain) is drawn from a study of blood T cell repertoires in COVID-19. Turning to the study itself: The United States, Italy and Spain provided the acute and convalescent COVID-19 samples. The analysed material was cDNA or gDNA that came from T cells, B-cell-depleted T cells, or PBMCs.

Under the authors' procedure: Reference gene primer amplification gave nucleated cell count estimates. The table came from immunoSEQ multiplex PCR; TCRdb's copy has only in-frame clones and leaves some out. That table furnishes V, J and clone size, whereas the DNA furnished D and trimming. The sample lists 150,000 or so clones; over 75% were seen once. V was clipped by 0 bases and J by 3 bases, with 13 bases between them. Germline V CDR1 and CDR2: SGDLS, YYNGEE. This CDR3 comprises 16 residues. Participants, roughly 18 to 90 years old, spanned some 23 US areas. Sample: PBMCs or T cells enriched from blood (not recorded which). This TCR came from a woman aged 25 to 45 with acute COVID-19. The J gene is TRBJ2-1, the V gene TRBV9, with a tentative D call TRBD1 (6 bases). The CDR3 is CASSVGGTRGYNEQFF. For the CDR3, the DNA is TGTGCCAGCAGCGTAGGAGGGACAAGGGGCTACAATGAGCAGTTCTTC.